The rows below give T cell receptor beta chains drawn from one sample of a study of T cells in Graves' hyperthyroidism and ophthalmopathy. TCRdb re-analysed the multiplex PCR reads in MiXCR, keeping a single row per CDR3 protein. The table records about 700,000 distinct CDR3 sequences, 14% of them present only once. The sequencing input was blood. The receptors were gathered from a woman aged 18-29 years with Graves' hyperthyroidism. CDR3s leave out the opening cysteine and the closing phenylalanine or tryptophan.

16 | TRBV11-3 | ASSQDSSGTSGTNEQF
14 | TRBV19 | ASWLGGGDYTGELF
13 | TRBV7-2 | ASSSGPAGANVLT
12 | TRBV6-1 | ASTRLAGTGELF
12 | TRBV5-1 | ASRPGDNYNEQF
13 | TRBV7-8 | ASSLRATMNTEAF
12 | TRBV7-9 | ASSYRDRVETQY
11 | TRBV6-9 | ASSYWVQGEQF
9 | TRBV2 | ASKGNNEQF
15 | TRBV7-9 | ASSPTSGRAYTGGLF
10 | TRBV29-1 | SVEQGFYGYT
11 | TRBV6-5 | ASRLQGYSPLH
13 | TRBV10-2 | ASSDGGRSGNTIY
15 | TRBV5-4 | ASSLREGRRGADTQY
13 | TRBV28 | ASNPGPTNTGELF
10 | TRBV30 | ACRPQSYGYT
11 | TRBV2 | ASSVGGLETQY
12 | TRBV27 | ASSPRAGNSPLH
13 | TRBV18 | ASSLQSSSYNEQF
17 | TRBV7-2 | ASSFPQGTVNSGANVLT
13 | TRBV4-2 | ASSQAYRQSYEQY
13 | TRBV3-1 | ASSQVAGYTDTQY
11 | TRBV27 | ASSVIQGEPLH
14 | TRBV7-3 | ASSPRGSGGINEQF
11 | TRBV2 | ASSAEVRHGYT
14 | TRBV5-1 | ASSRELTGANYGYT
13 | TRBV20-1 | SARPFGGADTEAF
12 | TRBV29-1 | SVRRYTSTDTQY
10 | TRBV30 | AWTSGNTEAF
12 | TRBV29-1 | SVAVLAAQETQY
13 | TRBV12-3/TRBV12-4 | ASSNRLAGGGEQF
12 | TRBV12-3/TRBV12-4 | ASSFGSQRPEQY
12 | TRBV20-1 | SAEMAVGDYGYT
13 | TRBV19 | ASSSGRANTGELF